This T cell receptor (beta chain) appears in the sequencing data of a study of control samples from healthy donors and cancer patients. Repertoires were generated with immunoSEQ multiplex PCR, while TCRdb's copy carries only in-frame clones and drops some. Of roughly 30,000 clones listed, around nine tenths are singletons. Sequences were obtained from formalin-fixed, paraffin-embedded tissue. The TCR comes from a female donor with melanoma.

CDR3 sequence: CASSSGPAKNIQYF. The CDR3 DNA sequence: TGTGCCAGCAGCTCCGGTCCGGCCAAAAACATTCAGTACTTC. This chain connects TRBV7-2 to TRBJ2-4; D not resolved. Looked up from germline, CDR1 is SGHTA and CDR2 is FQGNSA. Trimming stripped 4 bases from V and 1 base from J, with 8 bases between. The CDR3 covers 14 residues.